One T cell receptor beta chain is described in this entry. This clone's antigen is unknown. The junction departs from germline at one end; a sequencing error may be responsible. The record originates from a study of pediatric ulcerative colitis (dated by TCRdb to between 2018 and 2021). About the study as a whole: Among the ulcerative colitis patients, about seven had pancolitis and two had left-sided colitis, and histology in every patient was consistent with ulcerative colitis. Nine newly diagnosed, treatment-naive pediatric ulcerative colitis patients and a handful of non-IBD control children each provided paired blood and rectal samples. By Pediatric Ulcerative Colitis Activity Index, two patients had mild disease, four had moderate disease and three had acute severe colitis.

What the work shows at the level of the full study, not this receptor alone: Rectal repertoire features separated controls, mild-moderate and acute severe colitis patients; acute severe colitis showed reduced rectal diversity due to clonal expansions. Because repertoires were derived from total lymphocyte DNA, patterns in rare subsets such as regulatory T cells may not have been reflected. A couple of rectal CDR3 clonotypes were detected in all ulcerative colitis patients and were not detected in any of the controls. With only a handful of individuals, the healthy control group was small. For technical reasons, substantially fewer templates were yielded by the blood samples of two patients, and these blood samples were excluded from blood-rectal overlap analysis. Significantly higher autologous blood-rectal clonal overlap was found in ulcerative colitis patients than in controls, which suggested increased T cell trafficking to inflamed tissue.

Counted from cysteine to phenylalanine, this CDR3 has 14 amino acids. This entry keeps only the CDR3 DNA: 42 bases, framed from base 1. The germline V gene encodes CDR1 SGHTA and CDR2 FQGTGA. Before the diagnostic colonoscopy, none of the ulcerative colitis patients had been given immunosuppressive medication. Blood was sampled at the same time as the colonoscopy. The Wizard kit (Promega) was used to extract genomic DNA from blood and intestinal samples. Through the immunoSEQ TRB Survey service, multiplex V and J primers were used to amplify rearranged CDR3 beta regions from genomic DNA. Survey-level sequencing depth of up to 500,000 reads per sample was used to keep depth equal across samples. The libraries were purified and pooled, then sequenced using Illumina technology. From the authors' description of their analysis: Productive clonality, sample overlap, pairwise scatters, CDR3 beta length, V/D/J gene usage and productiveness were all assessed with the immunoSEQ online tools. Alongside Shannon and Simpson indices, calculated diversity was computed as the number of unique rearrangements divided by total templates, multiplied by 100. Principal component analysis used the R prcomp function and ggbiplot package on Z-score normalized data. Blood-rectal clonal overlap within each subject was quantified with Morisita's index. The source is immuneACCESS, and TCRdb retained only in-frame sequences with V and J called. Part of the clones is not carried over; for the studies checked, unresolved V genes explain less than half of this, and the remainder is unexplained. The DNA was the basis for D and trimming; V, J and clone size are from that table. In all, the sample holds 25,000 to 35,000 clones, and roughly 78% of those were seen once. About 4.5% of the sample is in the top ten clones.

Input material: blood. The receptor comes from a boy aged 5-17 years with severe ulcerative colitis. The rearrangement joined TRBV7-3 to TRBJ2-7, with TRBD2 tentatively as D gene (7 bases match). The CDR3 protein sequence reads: CASSLGGDSHEQYF. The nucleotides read TGTGCCAGCAGCCTAGGGGGGGACTCCCACGAGCAGTACTTC.